These 25 T cell receptor beta chains were all obtained from the same sample, sequenced in a study of T-cell reconstitution after alpha-beta-depleted transplantation in children. Library preparation (for TCRbeta) was performed with unique molecular identifiers. TCRdb reprocessed the PCR reads with MiXCR, giving one entry per CDR3 protein. The sample lists about 480,000 distinct CDR3 sequences; approximately 12% were seen once. Here the sequenced sample was PBMCs from the stem cell graft donor, taken from the stem cell graft. The source is a human donor who donated a stem cell graft to a child with combined immunodeficiency.

This clonotype was picked up a small number of times. This chain uses TRBV29-1 with TRBJ2-7, with a weak D call TRBD2 (6 bases). Per the germline V gene, CDR1 is SQVTM and CDR2 is ANQGSEA. There are 14 residues in the CDR3. Deletions cut 1 base from V and 1 base from J, with 11 bases between. The CDR3 region has the DNA TGCAGCGTTGAAGGGGGGGATCAATCCTACGAGCAGTACTTC. This translates into CSVEGGDQSYEQYF.

The chain links TRBV27 to TRBJ2-1; 8 nucleotides line up with TRBD1. The germline gives CDR1 MNHEY, CDR2 SMNVEV (reference sequence). CDR3 size: 15 residues. Losses at the gene ends were 5 bases for V and 7 bases for J; bases not matched to a gene: 10. The CDR3 here is CASSHGQGRRNEQFF. The CDR3 DNA reads TGTGCCAGCAGTCACGGACAGGGCCGGAGAAATGAGCAGTTCTTC.

On this clonotype itself: One end of the junction fails to match germline, which may point to a read error. The J gene is TRBJ2-5, the V gene TRBV11-1, with TRBD1 matching over 7 bases. The germline V gene has CDR1 SGHAT and CDR2 FQDESV (reference sequence). This CDR3 comprises 14 residues. The CDR3 coding sequence is TGTTCCAGCAGCAACCCAGGGGGTGGAGAGACCCAGTACTTC. Translated, it gives CSSSNPGGGETQYF.

In this sample, this clonotype turned up a few times. The chain joins TRBV12-3 or TRBV12-4 to TRBJ1-1, with TRBD1 matching 10 bases. This CDR3 spans 13 amino acids. V was pared by 5 bases and J by 10 bases, with 7 bases of the junction left unmatched. Written as DNA, the CDR3 is TGTGCCAGCAGTGGATCCGGGACAGGGGTAGCTTTCTTT. Residues: CASSGSGTGVAFF.

The chain carries TRBV5-6 and TRBJ2-1; no firm D call. Trimming shortened V by 2 bases and J by 7 bases, and 16 bases separated the two germline ends. The germline gives CDR1 SGHDT, CDR2 YYEEEE. The CDR3 sequence is 15 residues long. CDR3 region: CASSLWVPVNNEQFF. The DNA of the CDR3 is TGTGCCAGCAGCTTATGGGTCCCAGTGAATAATGAGCAGTTCTTC. Full variable domain (remainder filled in from reference TRBV5-6 and TRBJ2-1): DAGVTQSPTHLIKTRGQQVTLRCSPKSGHDTVSWYQQALGQGPQFIFQYYEEEERQRGNFPDRFSGHQFPNYSSELNVNALLLGDSALYLCASSLWVPVNNEQFFGPGTRLTVL.

This clonotype showed up just a few times. V gene TRBV24-1 combines with J gene TRBJ2-2, with TRBD1 matching over 7 bases. Germline-derived CDR1 and CDR2 are KGHDR and SFDVKD. V was pared by 10 bases and J by 5 bases, with 12 bases of the junction left unmatched. This CDR3 has 15 amino acids. CDR3 in amino acids: CATRPGDRETGELFF. The CDR3 nucleotides are TGTGCCACTCGCCCCGGGGACAGAGAGACCGGGGAGCTGTTTTTT.

The V gene is TRBV28, the J gene TRBJ1-2; a weak D match, TRBD1 (5 bases). CDR3 size: 14 residues. V lost 6 bases and J 0 bases, leaving 11 bases between the germline ends. Germline lookup yields CDR1 MDHEN and CDR2 SYDVKM. This CDR3 reads CASSIRETNYGYTF. CDR3 DNA sequence: TGTGCCAGCAGCATCAGGGAAACTAACTATGGCTACACCTTC.

This clonotype was detected only a few times. CDR3 loop: CASSLEPAISNEQFF. In DNA form, the CDR3 reads TGTGCCAGCAGCTTGGAACCGGCAATTTCCAATGAGCAGTTCTTC. The J gene is TRBJ2-1, the V gene TRBV5-6; D gene ambiguous. Germline values: CDR1 SGHDT, CDR2 YYEEEE. Trimming stripped 0 bases from V and 6 bases from J, with 13 bases between. This CDR3 is 15 amino acids long.

The rearrangement joins TRBV24-1 to TRBJ2-1, with D possibly being TRBD2 (6 bases). The CDR3 sequence is 17 residues long. Germline CDR1 is KGHDR and CDR2 is SFDVKD. Trimming took 0 bases from V and 0 from J, leaving 11 bases between them. CDR3: CATSDLGGTRSYNEQFF. The CDR3, as DNA: TGTGCCACCAGTGATTTGGGGGGGACGCGCTCCTACAATGAGCAGTTCTTC.

CDR3: CASSQSLAVNTEAFF. The CDR3, as DNA: TGCGCCAGCAGCCAGTCCCTGGCAGTAAACACTGAAGCTTTCTTT. The chain has TRBV4-1 and TRBJ1-1, with unresolved D. The CDR3 is 15 residues long. The germline V and J ends were trimmed by 3 bases and 2 bases, with 13 bases remaining between them. The germline gives CDR1 MGHRA, CDR2 YSYEKL.

This clonotype was seen only a few times. The chain has TRBV15 and TRBJ1-1; TRBD1 is a possible D gene (6 bases). V was shortened by 1 base and J by 1 base, with 13 bases between the two germline ends. CDR3 length: 16 residues. Germline CDR1 is LNHNV and CDR2 is YYDKDF (reference sequence). CDR3 nucleotides: TGTGCCACCAGCAGAGGGGGGGCGATTCAGAACACTGAAGCTTTCTTT. This translates into CATSRGGAIQNTEAFF.

This clonotype turned up a few times. The rearrangement joins TRBV7-9 to TRBJ2-1; TRBD2 aligns across 8 bases. The trim removed 5 bases at V and 10 bases at J, leaving 7 bases unmatched. Germline V CDR1 and CDR2: SEHNR, FQNEAQ (reference sequence). The CDR3 consists of 13 residues. CDR3: CASSLGTRREQFF. The CDR3 coding sequence is TGTGCCAGCAGCCTAGGGACTAGACGGGAGCAGTTCTTC.

In this sample, this clonotype turned up a few times. V usage is TRBV6-2 or TRBV6-3 and J usage is TRBJ2-7; no reliable D call. The CDR3 is made up of 12 amino acids. Looked up from germline, CDR1 is MNHEY and CDR2 is SVGEGT. V lost 1 base, J lost 2 bases, and 3 bases lay in between. The CDR3 spells CASSYYTYEQYF. CDR3 bases: TGTGCCAGCAGTTACTATACCTACGAGCAGTACTTC.

CDR3 in amino acids: CSPTGTGGISGANVLTF. CDR3 DNA: TGCAGCCCCACCGGGACAGGGGGGATCTCTGGGGCCAACGTCCTGACTTTC. J is TRBJ2-6 and V is TRBV29-1, with 11 bases matching TRBD1. Unmatched junction bases numbered 9, after V lost 8 bases and J lost 0 bases. This CDR3 spans 17 amino acids. Germline V CDR1 and CDR2: SQVTM, ANQGSEA.

This clonotype was found many times. The chain is built from TRBV5-5 and TRBJ2-3, with D possibly being TRBD1 or TRBD2 (5 bases each). The CDR3 totals 16 residues. Between the trimmed V and J ends, which lost 4 bases and 4 bases, there was a span of 19 bases. Per germline, CDR1 SGHKS and CDR2 YYEKEE (reference sequence). CDR3 sequence (DNA): TGTGCCAGCAGCCCCGGACATCGGGACCCCTCAGATACGCAGTATTTT. Protein: CASSPGHRDPSDTQYF.

This chain joins TRBV2 and TRBJ2-1, with TRBD1 matching 9 bases. This CDR3 contains 17 residues. Germline CDR1 reads SNHLY; CDR2 reads FYNNEI. Trimming removed 1 base from V and 6 bases from J; junction bases left unmatched: 10. Here the CDR3 reads CASSEGLGQGRVNEQFF. In DNA form, the CDR3 reads TGTGCCAGCAGTGAAGGGTTGGGACAGGGTCGGGTCAATGAGCAGTTCTTC. Filled out from reference TRBV2 and TRBJ2-1, the complete variable domain reads EPEVTQTPSHQVTQMGQEVILRCVPISNHLYFYWYRQILGQKVEFLVSFYNNEISEKSEIFDDQFSVERPDGSNFTLKIRSTKLEDSAMYFCASSEGLGQGRVNEQFFGPGTRLTVL.

Worth noting for this clonotype: It may be a read error: a sequence one base away is much more abundant. It is likely a read error, because the conserved phenylalanine at the end of the CDR3 is missing. The chain is built from TRBV20-1 and TRBJ1-1; D ambiguous. Germline V CDR1 and CDR2: DFQATT, SNEGSKA (reference sequence). The CDR3 has 16 residues. Trimming cost V 1 base and J 0 bases, with 15 bases left between them. The CDR3 protein is CSARVPQNLVNTEAFS. In DNA form, the CDR3 reads TGCAGTGCTAGAGTCCCTCAGAATTTGGTGAACACTGAAGCTTTCTCT.

This clonotype occurred many times. The chain carries TRBV29-1 and TRBJ2-1; TRBD2 matches 8 bases. CDR3 length equals 16 residues. The ends lost 2 bases at V and 5 bases at J; junction bases unmatched: 11. Germline V gene sequence: CDR1 SQVTM, CDR2 ANQGSEA. The DNA of the CDR3 is TGCAGCGTTGAACGCCGACTAGCGCAACCTAACAATGAGCAGTTCTTC. Translated, it gives CSVERRLAQPNNEQFF.

This clonotype has only one observation. The rearrangement joins TRBV3-1 to TRBJ2-5, with D perhaps matching TRBD1 (6 bases). V gave up 0 bases and J gave up 0 bases, with 17 bases separating them. The CDR3 is made up of 18 amino acids. CDR1 and CDR2 from the germline V gene are LGHDT and YNNKEL (reference sequence). CDR3 nucleotides: TGTGCCAGCAGCCAAGAGAGCTTAAGGGGGAACTACCAAGAGACCCAGTACTTC. Protein sequence: CASSQESLRGNYQETQYF.

There are many counts of this clonotype. The rearrangement links TRBV5-1 to TRBJ2-1, with 12 bases lining up with TRBD2. CDR3 length: 17 amino acids. The ends lost 2 bases at V and 2 bases at J; junction bases unmatched: 5. CDR1 is SGHRS and CDR2 is YFSETQ in the germline V gene. CDR3 loop: CASSFRTSGDTYNEQFF. CDR3 in DNA: TGCGCCAGCAGCTTTAGGACTAGCGGGGATACCTACAATGAGCAGTTCTTC.

This clonotype was seen a few times. The chain uses TRBV9 and TRBJ2-1; 9 nucleotides match TRBD2. Trimming took 2 bases from V and 4 from J; bases not matched to a gene: 7. The CDR3 has 16 amino acids. From germline, CDR1 is SGDLS and CDR2 YYNGEE. The CDR3 bases are TGTGCCAGCAGCGTCCCGACTAGCGGCGCGTACAATGAGCAGTTCTTC. The encoded protein is CASSVPTSGAYNEQFF.

This clonotype has ten or more counts. The chain employs TRBV7-9 and TRBJ1-2; D possibly corresponds to TRBD1 (5 bases). V was clipped by 9 bases and J by 2 bases, with 16 bases between them. The CDR3 is 14 residues long. The germline V gene has CDR1 SEHNR and CDR2 FQNEAQ (reference sequence). CDR3 amino acids: CASARDGGNYGYTF. Written as DNA, the CDR3 is TGTGCCAGTGCCCGTGATGGGGGGAACTATGGCTACACCTTC.

This clonotype occurred a few times. This rearrangement joins TRBV29-1 to TRBJ2-7; TRBD2 is a possible D gene (6 bases). The CDR3 has 13 amino acids. CDR1 SQVTM and CDR2 ANQGSEA come from the germline V gene. Trimming cost V 4 bases and J 1 base, with 11 bases left between them. The CDR3 region has the DNA TGCAGCGTTGGAGGCGGGAAATCCTACGAGCAGTACTTC. It translates to CSVGGGKSYEQYF.

This clonotype was detected a few times. The chain combines TRBV18 with TRBJ1-2; D is possibly TRBD1 (5 bases). The germline V and J ends were trimmed by 5 bases and 0 bases, with 13 bases remaining between them. The CDR3 contains 15 residues. CDR1 and CDR2 (germline): KGHSH, LQKENI. CDR3 in amino acids: CASSITGEPNYGYTF. The CDR3 DNA sequence: TGTGCCAGCTCAATCACGGGGGAACCTAACTATGGCTACACCTTC.

This clonotype was seen many times. The chain uses TRBV12-3 or TRBV12-4 and TRBJ2-5, with TRBD2 identical over 9 bases. V shed 6 bases and J 4 bases; nucleotides not matched to a gene: 6. This CDR3 contains 14 residues. The CDR3 coding sequence is TGTGCCAGCAGCATAGCGGGAGCGGGAGAGACCCAGTACTTC. This sequence encodes CASSIAGAGETQYF.